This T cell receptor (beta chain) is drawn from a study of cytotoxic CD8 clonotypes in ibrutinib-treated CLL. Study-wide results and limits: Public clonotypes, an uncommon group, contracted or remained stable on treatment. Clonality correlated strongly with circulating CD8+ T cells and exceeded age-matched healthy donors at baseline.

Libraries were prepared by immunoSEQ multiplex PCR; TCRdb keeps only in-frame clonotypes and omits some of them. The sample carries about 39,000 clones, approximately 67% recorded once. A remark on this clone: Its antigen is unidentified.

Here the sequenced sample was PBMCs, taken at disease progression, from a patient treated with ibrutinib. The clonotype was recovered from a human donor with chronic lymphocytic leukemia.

CDR3 nucleotides: TGTGCCAGCACCGTCGGAATATTAGGGGGCGCTGAAGCTTTCTTT. Translation gives CASTVGILGGAEAFF. The rearrangement uses TRBV2 and TRBJ1-1, with 7 bases that match TRBD1. The ends lost 7 bases at V and 6 bases at J; junction bases unmatched: 14. This CDR3 comprises 15 residues. Germline assignment: CDR1 SNHLY and CDR2 FYNNEI.